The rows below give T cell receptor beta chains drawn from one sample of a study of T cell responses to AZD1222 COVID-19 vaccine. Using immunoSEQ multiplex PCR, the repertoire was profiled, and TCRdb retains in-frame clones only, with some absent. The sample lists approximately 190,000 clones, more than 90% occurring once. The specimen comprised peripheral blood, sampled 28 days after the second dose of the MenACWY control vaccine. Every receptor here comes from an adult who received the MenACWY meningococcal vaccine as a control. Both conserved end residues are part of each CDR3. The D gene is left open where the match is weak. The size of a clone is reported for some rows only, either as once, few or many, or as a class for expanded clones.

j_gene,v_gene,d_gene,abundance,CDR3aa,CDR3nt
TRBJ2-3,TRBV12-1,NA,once,CASSLTRASTDTQYF,TGTGCCAGCAGCCTTACGCGAGCAAGCACAGATACGCAGTATTTT
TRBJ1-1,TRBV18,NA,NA,CASSQPGDAAFF,TGTGCCAGCTCCCAACCGGGGGACGCAGCTTTCTTT
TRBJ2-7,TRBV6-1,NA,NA,CASSEFGTDYPLLDEQYF,TGTGCCAGCAGTGAATTTGGGACGGACTACCCGCTACTTGACGAGCAGTACTTC
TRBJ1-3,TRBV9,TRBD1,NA,CASSVARGGQGARNTIYF,TGTGCCAGCAGCGTAGCTAGGGGCGGACAGGGGGCTAGAAACACCATATATTTT
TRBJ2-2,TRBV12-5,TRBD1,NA,CASGLARTGGGELFF,TGTGCTAGTGGTTTGGCACGGACAGGCGGCGGGGAGCTGTTTTTT
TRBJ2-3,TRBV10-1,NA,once,CASSEGRPYTDTQYF,TGCGCCAGCAGTGAAGGGAGGCCCTACACAGATACGCAGTATTTT
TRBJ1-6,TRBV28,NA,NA,CASTPSSPLHF,TGTGCCAGCACCCCCTCCTCACCCCTCCACTTT
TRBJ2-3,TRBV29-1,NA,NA,CSVRSGGGATDTQYF,TGCAGCGTGAGAAGCGGAGGAGGGGCCACAGATACGCAGTATTTT
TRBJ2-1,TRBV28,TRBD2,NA,CASNGGSGSLNEQFF,TGTGCCAGCAACGGTGGTAGCGGGAGTTTGAATGAGCAGTTCTTC
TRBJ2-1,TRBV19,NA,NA,CASSIRRSYNEQFF,TGTGCCAGTAGTATACGTAGGTCCTACAATGAGCAGTTCTTC
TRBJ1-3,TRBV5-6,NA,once,CASSPGRNPLSGNTIYF,TGTGCCAGCAGCCCCGGGAGGAACCCCCTCTCTGGAAACACCATATATTTT
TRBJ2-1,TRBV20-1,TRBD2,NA,CSASPPGLRSYNEQFF,TGCAGTGCTAGTCCTCCGGGACTACGCTCCTACAATGAGCAGTTCTTC
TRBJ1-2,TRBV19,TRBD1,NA,CASSTGGNYGYTF,TGTGCCAGTAGCACAGGGGGAAACTATGGCTACACCTTC
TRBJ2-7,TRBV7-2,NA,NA,CASSLEASVGYEQYF,TGTGCCAGCAGCTTAGAGGCTTCGGTGGGCTACGAGCAGTACTTC
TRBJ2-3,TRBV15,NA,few,CATSRGRTGSADTQYF,TGTGCCACCAGCAGAGGCCGTACAGGGTCGGCAGATACGCAGTATTTT
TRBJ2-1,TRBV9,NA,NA,CASSVDRSSYNEQFF,TGTGCCAGCAGCGTTGACAGATCCTCCTACAATGAGCAGTTCTTC
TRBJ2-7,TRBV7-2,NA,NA,CASTLWGPTYEQYF,TGTGCCAGCACCTTGTGGGGCCCCACCTACGAGCAGTACTTC